The source of this T cell receptor beta chain is a study of T cell repertoires in cytomegalovirus infection. Germline values: CDR1 SGHTA, CDR2 FQGNSA. This CDR3 is built from 14 residues. V lost 2 bases, J lost 5 bases, and 10 bases lay in between. TCRdb recomputed calls from the reads with MiXCR, one row per CDR3 protein. The sample has 570,000 or so distinct CDR3 sequences; 40% are singletons. This clonotype was observed a few times. The antigen remains unidentified. The TCR was taken from a human donor in good health (CMV status not recorded). Some clones in this sample may be carry-over from other donors' samples. The specimen comprised cultured PBMCs, sampled from culture after CMV antigen stimulation. V and J are TRBV7-2 and TRBJ1-5, with a possible D match to TRBD1 (5 bases). The CDR3 DNA sequence: TGTGCCAGCAGCTTAAAGGCGGGGGATCAGCCCCAGCATTTT. The encoded protein is CASSLKAGDQPQHF.